Described below is a single T cell receptor beta chain sequence and its context. A much larger clone sits a single nucleotide away, making a read error possible. This is likely a read error, given that the CDR3 carries no conserved phenylalanine or tryptophan at its end. With RNA at 10%, 30% or 50%, naive CD8 libraries came from about 20,000 to 1,000,000 sorted cells. The source of the sample is a study of molecular identifiers for immune sequencing clone quantification. Library preparation followed earlier protocols using designated TCR primers. Using its own MiXCR run on the PCR reads, TCRdb lists one record per CDR3 protein. This table has 350,000 or so distinct CDR3 sequences, 20% to 25% appearing once. The V gene's germline CDR1 is LNHNV and CDR2 YYDKDF (reference sequence). This CDR3 has 12 amino acids. Trimming pared 8 bases from V and 3 bases from J, leaving 7 bases between.

The sequencing input was naive CD8+ T cells from blood, with Jurkat cell RNA spiked in. Subset meaning: FACS-sorted CD8+CD4-CCR7+CD45RA+ naive T cells. J is TRBJ1-4 and V is TRBV15; no definite D call. This TCR was sampled from a human donor in good health. Some libraries in this study had Jurkat cell RNA spiked in. Here the CDR3 reads CATRGANEKLFL. The DNA for the CDR3 is TGTGCCACCCGGGGAGCTAATGAAAAACTGTTTCTT.